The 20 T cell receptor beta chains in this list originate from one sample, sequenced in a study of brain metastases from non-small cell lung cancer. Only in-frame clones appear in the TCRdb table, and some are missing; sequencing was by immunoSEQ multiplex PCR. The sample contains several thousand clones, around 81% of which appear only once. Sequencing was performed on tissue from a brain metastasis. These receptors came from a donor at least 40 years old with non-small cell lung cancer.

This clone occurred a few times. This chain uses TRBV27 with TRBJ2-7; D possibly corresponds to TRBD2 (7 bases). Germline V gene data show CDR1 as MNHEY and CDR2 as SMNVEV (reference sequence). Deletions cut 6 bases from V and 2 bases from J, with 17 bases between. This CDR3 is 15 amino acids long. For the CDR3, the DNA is TGTGCCAGCAGCTATGGGGGCGGGGGTGCCTACGAGCAGTACTTC. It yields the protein CASSYGGGGAYEQYF.

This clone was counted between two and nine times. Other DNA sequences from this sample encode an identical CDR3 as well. The CDR3 spells CASSLDRKLYGYTF. Written as DNA, the CDR3 is TGTGCCAGCAGCTTGGACAGGAAACTATATGGCTACACCTTC. This chain connects TRBV5-4 to TRBJ1-2, with TRBD1 as a possible D gene (5 bases). The ends were cut back, 0 bases at V and 5 bases at J, with 11 bases in the middle. Germline CDR1 is SGHNT and CDR2 is YYREEE (reference sequence). The CDR3 runs 14 residues.

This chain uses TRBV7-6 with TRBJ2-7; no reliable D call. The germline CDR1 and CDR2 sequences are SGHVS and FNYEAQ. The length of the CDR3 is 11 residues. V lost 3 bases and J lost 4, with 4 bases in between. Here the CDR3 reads CASSFLYEQYF. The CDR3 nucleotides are TGTGCCAGCAGCTTTTTATACGAGCAGTACTTC.

The CDR3 reads CAWSVQRVNTGELFF. The CDR3 region has the DNA TGTGCCTGGAGTGTGCAGCGGGTGAACACCGGGGAGCTGTTTTTT. V usage is TRBV30 and J usage is TRBJ2-2, with TRBD2 as a possible D gene (6 bases). V was pared by 0 bases and J by 1 base, with 9 bases between. Germline CDR1 GTSNPN, CDR2 SVGIG (reference sequence). The CDR3 length is 15 residues.

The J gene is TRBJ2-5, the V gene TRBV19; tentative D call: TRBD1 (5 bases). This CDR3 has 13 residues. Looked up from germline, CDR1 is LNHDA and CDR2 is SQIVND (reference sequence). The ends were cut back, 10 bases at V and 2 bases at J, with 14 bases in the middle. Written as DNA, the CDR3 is TGTGCCACATCCACGACAGTTCAAGAGACCCAGTACTTC. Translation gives CATSTTVQETQYF. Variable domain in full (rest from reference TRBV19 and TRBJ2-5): DGGITQSPKYLFRKEGQNVTLSCEQNLNHDAMYWYRQDPGQGLRLIYYSQIVNDFQKGDIAEGYSVSREKKESFPLTVTSAQKNPTAFYLCATSTTVQETQYFGPGTRLLVL.

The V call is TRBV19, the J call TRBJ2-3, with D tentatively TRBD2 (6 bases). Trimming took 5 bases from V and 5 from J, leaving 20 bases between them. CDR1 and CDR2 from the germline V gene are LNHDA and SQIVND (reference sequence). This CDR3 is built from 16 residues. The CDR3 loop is CASSARTEDGGDTQYF. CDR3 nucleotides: TGTGCCAGTAGTGCACGGACTGAGGACGGGGGAGATACGCAGTATTTT.

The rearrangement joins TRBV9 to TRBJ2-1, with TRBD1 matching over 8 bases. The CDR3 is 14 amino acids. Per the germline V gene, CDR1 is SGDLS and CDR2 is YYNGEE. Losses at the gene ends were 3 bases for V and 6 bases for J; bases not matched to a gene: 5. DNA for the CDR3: TGTGCCAGCAGCGAGAGGACAGGGATCAATGAGCAGTTCTTC. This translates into CASSERTGINEQFF. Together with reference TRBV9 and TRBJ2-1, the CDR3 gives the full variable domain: DSGVTQTPKHLITATGQRVTLRCSPRSGDLSVYWYQQSLDQGLQFLIQYYNGEERAKGNILERFSAQQFPDLHSELNLSSLELGDSALYFCASSERTGINEQFFGPGTRLTVL.

The CDR3 spells CASSPSSGRVSKNIQYF. The CDR3 region has the DNA TGTGCCAGCAGCCCCTCAAGCGGGAGGGTATCCAAAAACATTCAGTACTTC. The gene calls are TRBV3-1 (or the pseudogene TRBV3-2) and TRBJ2-4; the match to TRBD2 covers 10 bases. The CDR3 runs 17 residues. Germline V gene lookup returns CDR1 LGHDT and CDR2 YNNKEL (reference sequence). J gave up 2 bases and V 4 bases, and 8 bases lay outside the gene matches.

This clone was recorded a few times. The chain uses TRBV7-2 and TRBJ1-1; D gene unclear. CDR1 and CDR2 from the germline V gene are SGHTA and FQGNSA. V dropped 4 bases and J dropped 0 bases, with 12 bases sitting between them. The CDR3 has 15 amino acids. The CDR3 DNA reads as TGTGCCAGCAGCTGGGGAATCGGGATGAACACTGAAGCTTTCTTT. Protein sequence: CASSWGIGMNTEAFF.

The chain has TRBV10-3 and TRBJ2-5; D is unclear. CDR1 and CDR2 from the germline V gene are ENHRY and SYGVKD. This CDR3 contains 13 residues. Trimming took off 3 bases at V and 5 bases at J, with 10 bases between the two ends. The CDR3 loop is CAISENLGETQYF. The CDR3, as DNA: TGTGCCATCAGTGAAAACCTGGGGGAGACCCAGTACTTC.

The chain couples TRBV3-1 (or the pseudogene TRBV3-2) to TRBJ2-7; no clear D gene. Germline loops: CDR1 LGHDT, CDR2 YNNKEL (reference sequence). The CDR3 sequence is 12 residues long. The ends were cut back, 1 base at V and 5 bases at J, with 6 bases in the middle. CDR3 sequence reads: CASSQVGNEQYF. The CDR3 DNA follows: TGTGCCAGCAGCCAAGTTGGCAACGAGCAGTACTTC.

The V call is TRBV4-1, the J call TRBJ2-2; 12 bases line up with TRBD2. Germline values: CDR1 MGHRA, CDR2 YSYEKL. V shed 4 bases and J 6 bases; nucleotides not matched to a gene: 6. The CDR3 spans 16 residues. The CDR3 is CASSPSLAGGPGELFF. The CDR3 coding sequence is TGCGCCAGCAGCCCATCTCTAGCGGGAGGGCCCGGGGAGCTGTTTTTT.

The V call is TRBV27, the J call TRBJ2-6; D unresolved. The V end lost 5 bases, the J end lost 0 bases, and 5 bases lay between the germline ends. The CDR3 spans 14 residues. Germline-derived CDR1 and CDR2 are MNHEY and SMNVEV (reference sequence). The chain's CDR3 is CASSPSSGANVLTF. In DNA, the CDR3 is TGTGCCAGCAGTCCTAGCTCTGGGGCCAACGTCCTGACTTTC.

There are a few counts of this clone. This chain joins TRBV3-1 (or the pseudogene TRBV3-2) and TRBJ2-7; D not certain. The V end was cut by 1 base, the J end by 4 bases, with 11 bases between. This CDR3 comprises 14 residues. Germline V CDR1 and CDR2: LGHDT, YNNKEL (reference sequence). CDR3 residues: CASSQGRFAYEQYF. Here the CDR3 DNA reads TGTGCCAGCAGCCAAGGACGGTTTGCTTACGAGCAGTACTTC.

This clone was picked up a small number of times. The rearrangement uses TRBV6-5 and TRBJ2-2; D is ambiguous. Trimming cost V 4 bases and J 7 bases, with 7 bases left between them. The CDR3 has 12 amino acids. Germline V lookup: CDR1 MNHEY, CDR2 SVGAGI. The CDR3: CASSSLLGELFF. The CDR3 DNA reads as TGTGCCAGCAGTTCCCTTCTCGGGGAGCTGTTTTTT.

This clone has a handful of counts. The CDR3 DNA reads TGTGCCAGCAGCCTCGACGGCGGGGAGCTGTTTTTT. This translates into CASSLDGGELFF. V and J are TRBV7-3 and TRBJ2-2, with D hard to call. V was pared by 5 bases and J by 7 bases, with 8 bases between. CDR1 and CDR2 from the germline V gene are SGHTA and FQGTGA. The CDR3 runs to 12 residues.

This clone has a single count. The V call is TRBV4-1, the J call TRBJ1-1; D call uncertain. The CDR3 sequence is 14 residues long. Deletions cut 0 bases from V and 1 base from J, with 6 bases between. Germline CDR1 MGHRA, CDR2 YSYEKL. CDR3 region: CASSQDFGNTEAFF. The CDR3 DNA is TGCGCCAGCAGCCAAGATTTCGGGAACACTGAAGCTTTCTTT.

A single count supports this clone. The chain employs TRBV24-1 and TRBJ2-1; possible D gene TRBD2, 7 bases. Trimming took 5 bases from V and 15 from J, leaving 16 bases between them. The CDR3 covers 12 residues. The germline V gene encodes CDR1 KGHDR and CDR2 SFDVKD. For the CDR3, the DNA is TGTGCCACCAGTGGGGAGGGGACAAGGCCGTTCTTC. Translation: CATSGEGTRPFF.

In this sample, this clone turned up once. As DNA, the CDR3 is TGTGCCAGCAGTTATTCCGGAACCCTCTACGAGCAGTACTTC. Protein: CASSYSGTLYEQYF. The rearrangement joins TRBV28 to TRBJ2-7; D unresolved. Trimming left V 4 bases short and J 3 bases short, with 13 bases between. Germline CDR1 reads MDHEN; CDR2 reads SYDVKM. This CDR3 comprises 14 residues.

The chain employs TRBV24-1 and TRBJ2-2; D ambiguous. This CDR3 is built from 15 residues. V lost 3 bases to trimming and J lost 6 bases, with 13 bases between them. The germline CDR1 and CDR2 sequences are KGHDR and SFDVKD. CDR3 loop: CATSDPDWSAGELFF. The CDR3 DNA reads TGTGCCACCAGTGATCCTGATTGGAGCGCCGGGGAGCTGTTTTTT.